This entry features one T cell receptor (beta chain) sequence. Its specificity is unknown. The investigators amplified TCR beta CDR3 regions from RNA transcripts. TCR CDR3 underwent first-round RT-PCR with the HTBI primer set. From the multiplex PCR reads, TCRdb called clonotypes with MiXCR, one entry per CDR3 protein. This sample carries about 620,000 distinct CDR3 sequences, 16% of them seen once, and the ten largest clones take less than 4.5%. The CDR3 runs to 16 residues. The ends were cut back, 0 bases at V and 4 bases at J, with 12 bases in the middle. CDR1 is MGHRA, CDR2 YSYEKL, per germline. This sample is drawn from a study of T cells in Graves' hyperthyroidism and ophthalmopathy. Study observations and caveats: Model output signaled ophthalmopathy a median approximately 6.2 months ahead of onset. Ophthalmopathy cases were set apart from stable hyperthyroidism by a 13 V-J model.

This TCR was recovered from a woman aged 25 to 45 with Graves' hyperthyroidism. The sequencing sample was made of blood. The chain uses TRBV4-1 and TRBJ2-2; D is perhaps TRBD1 or TRBD2 (5 bases each). CDR3: CASSQDGSGTTGELFF. CDR3 in DNA: TGCGCCAGCAGCCAAGATGGGTCAGGGACCACCGGGGAGCTGTTTTTT.